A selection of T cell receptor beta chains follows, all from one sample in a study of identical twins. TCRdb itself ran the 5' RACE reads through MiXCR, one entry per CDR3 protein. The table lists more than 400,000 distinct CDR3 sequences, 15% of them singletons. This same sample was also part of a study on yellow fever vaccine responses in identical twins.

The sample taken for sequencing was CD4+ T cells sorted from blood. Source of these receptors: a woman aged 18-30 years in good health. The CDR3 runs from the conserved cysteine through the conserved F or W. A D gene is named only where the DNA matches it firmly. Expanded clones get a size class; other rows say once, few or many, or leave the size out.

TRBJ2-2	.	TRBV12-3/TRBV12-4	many	CASSFRETGELFF	TGTGCCAGCAGTTTTCGGGAAACCGGGGAGCTGTTTTTT
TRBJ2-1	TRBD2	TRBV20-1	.	CSARSGRRLAGDGEQFF	TGCAGTGCAAGGTCGGGGAGGCGACTAGCGGGAGATGGGGAGCAGTTCTTC
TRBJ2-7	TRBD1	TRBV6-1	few	CASSEAGTGIYEQYF	TGTGCCAGCAGTGAAGCTGGGACAGGGATCTACGAGCAGTACTTC
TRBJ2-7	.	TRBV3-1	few	CASSHAGTPPYEQYF	TGTGCCAGCAGCCACGCCGGGACACCCCCCTACGAGCAGTACTTC
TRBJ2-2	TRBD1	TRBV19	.	CASTGGYSGELFF	TGTGCCAGTACAGGGGGCTATAGCGGGGAGCTGTTTTTT
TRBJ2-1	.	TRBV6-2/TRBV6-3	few	CASSRSGTSGNEQFF	TGTGCCAGCAGTAGGAGCGGGACATCTGGGAATGAGCAGTTCTTC
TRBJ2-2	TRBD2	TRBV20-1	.	CSARLGTSGRRTGELFF	TGCAGTGCTAGACTCGGGACTAGCGGGAGACGGACCGGGGAGCTGTTTTTT
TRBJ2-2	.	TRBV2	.	CASSGTWSGELFF	TGTGCCAGCAGTGGAACCTGGTCCGGGGAGCTGTTTTTT
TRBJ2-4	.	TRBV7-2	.	CASSSQPGLNKNIQYF	TGTGCCAGCAGCTCACAACCTGGACTAAACAAAAACATTCAGTACTTC
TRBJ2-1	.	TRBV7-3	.	CASSLSLALGGEQFF	TGTGCCAGCAGCTTGAGTCTAGCCCTAGGAGGTGAGCAGTTCTTC
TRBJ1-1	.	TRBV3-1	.	CASSQEVGWIRGTEAFF	TGTGCCAGCAGCCAAGAGGTTGGATGGATTCGTGGGACTGAAGCTTTCTTT
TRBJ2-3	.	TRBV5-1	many	CASRPGTDSSHDF	TGCGCCAGCAGACCCGGGACGGACTCATCCCACGATTTT
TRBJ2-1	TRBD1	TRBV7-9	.	CASSHTTTGRNEQFF	TGTGCCAGCAGCCACACCACGACAGGGCGCAATGAGCAGTTCTTC
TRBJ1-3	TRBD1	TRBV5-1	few	CASSLPGTGSSGNTIYF	TGCGCCAGCAGCTTGCCCGGGACAGGGAGCTCTGGAAACACCATATATTTT
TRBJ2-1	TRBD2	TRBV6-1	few	CASSKPTSGAHNEQFF	TGTGCCAGCAGTAAACCGACTAGCGGGGCTCACAATGAGCAGTTCTTC
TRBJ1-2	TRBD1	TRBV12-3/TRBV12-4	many	CASSWGQGDYGYTF	TGTGCCAGCAGCTGGGGACAGGGGGACTATGGCTACACCTTC
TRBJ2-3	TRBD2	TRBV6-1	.	CASSELAGPDTQYF	TGTGCCAGCAGTGAGCTAGCGGGACCAGATACGCAGTATTTT
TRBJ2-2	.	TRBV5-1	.	CASSRGRETTGELFF	TGCGCCAGCAGCCGGGGCAGGGAGACCACCGGGGAGCTGTTTTTT
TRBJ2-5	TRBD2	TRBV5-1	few	CASSLAGTSGSWAETQYF	TGCGCCAGCAGCTTGGCCGGGACTAGCGGGAGCTGGGCAGAGACCCAGTACTTC
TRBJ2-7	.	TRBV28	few	CASSLLGQPYEQYF	TGTGCCAGCAGTTTATTGGGGCAGCCCTACGAGCAGTACTTC
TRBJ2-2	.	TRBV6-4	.	CASSVGGTAGELFF	TGTGCCAGCAGTGTTGGCGGGACGGCCGGGGAGCTGTTTTTT
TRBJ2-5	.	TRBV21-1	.	CASPKRSLGAQYF	TGTGCCAGCCCCAAACGCAGTCTGGGTGCCCAGTACTTC
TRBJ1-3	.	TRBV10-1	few	CASTDGGSGNTIYF	TGCGCCAGCACCGACGGGGGCTCTGGAAACACCATATATTTT
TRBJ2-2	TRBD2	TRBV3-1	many	CASSQGLARELFF	TGTGCCAGCAGCCAAGGACTAGCGAGGGAGCTGTTTTTT
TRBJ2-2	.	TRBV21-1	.	CASSFDGFKLLFTGELFF	TGTGCCAGCAGCTTCGACGGGTTTAAATTACTCTTCACCGGGGAGCTGTTTTTT
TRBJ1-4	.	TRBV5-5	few	CASSPTGNEKLFF	TGTGCCAGCAGCCCCACCGGTAATGAAAAACTGTTTTTT
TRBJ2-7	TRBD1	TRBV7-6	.	CASSADLGTGTYEQYF	TGTGCCAGCAGCGCCGACCTAGGGACAGGGACCTACGAGCAGTACTTC
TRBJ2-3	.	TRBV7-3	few	CASSQGSGGTDTQYF	TGTGCCAGCAGCCAAGGGAGCGGAGGCACAGATACGCAGTATTTT
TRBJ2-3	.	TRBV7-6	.	CASSLTGLYTDTQYF	TGTGCCAGCAGCTTGACCGGATTATACACAGATACGCAGTATTTT
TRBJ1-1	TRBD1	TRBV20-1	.	CSATGFVNTEAFF	TGCAGTGCGACAGGGTTCGTGAACACTGAAGCTTTCTTT
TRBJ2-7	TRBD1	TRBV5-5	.	CASSSAGTGASYEQYF	TGTGCCAGCAGCTCGGCCGGGACAGGGGCCTCCTACGAGCAGTACTTC
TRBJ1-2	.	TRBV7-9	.	CASSLALTAYGYTF	TGTGCCAGCAGCTTAGCCCTGACAGCTTATGGCTACACCTTC
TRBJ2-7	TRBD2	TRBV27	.	CASSFSSGDTYEQYF	TGTGCCAGCAGTTTTTCTAGCGGTGATACGTACGAGCAGTACTTC
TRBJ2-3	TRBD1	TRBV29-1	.	CSVLTTGETQYF	TGCAGCGTGTTAACGACAGGGGAGACGCAGTATTTT
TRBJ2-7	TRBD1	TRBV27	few	CASSFALGTGTEQYF	TGTGCCAGCAGTTTTGCTCTCGGGACAGGGACCGAGCAGTACTTC
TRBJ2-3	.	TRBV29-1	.	CSVGPRDTQYF	TGCAGCGTTGGACCTCGAGATACGCAGTATTTT
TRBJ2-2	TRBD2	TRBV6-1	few	CATGRTSVTGELFF	TGTGCCACAGGGAGGACTAGCGTCACCGGGGAGCTGTTTTTT
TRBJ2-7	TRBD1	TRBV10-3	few	CAISDGTGEYF	TGTGCCATCAGTGATGGGACAGGGGAATACTTC
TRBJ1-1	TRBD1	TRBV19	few	CASTRQGLNTEAFF	TGTGCCAGTACTAGACAGGGATTAAACACTGAAGCTTTCTTT
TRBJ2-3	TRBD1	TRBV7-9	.	CASSLAGTGSDTQYF	TGTGCCAGCAGCTTAGCTGGGACAGGGTCAGATACGCAGTATTTT
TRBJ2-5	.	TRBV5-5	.	CASSLVPEPVRTQYF	TGTGCCAGCAGCTTGGTGCCCGAACCCGTGAGAACCCAGTACTTC
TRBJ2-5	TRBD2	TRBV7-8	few	CASSSIAGGQETQYF	TGTGCCAGCAGCTCTATAGCGGGAGGGCAAGAGACCCAGTACTTC
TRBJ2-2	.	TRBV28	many	CASSDPGRSTGELFF	TGTGCCAGCAGTGATCCGGGACGATCCACCGGGGAGCTGTTTTTT
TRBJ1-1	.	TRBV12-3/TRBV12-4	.	CASRKQGGTEAFF	TGTGCCAGCAGGAAACAGGGAGGAACTGAAGCTTTCTTT
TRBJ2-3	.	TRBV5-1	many	CASSLVSDTQYF	TGCGCCAGCAGCTTGGTGTCAGATACGCAGTATTTT
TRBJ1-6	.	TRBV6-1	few	CASRTSGVDSPLHF	TGTGCCAGCAGAACAAGTGGGGTCGATTCACCCCTCCACTTT
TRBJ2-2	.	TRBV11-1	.	CASSLIPLRGHPKGSGELFF	TGTGCCAGCAGCTTAATCCCTCTGCGGGGACACCCCAAGGGAAGCGGGGAGCTGTTTTTT
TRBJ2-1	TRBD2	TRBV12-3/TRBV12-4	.	CASKFLGLAGGLNEQFF	TGTGCCAGCAAATTCCTAGGACTAGCGGGAGGTCTCAATGAGCAGTTCTTC